This entry lists 28 T cell receptor beta chains sequenced from one sample in a study of tumor-infiltrating lymphocytes in primary liver carcinoma. A constant-region primer served to make TCR beta cDNA from about 0.5 ug total RNA. Three nested multiplex PCR rounds of slightly modified ARM-PCR generated TCR beta libraries. The study ran its first two PCR rounds for roughly 11 cycles each, using TRBV1-TRBV30 forward primers and a C-beta reverse primer. TCRdb passed the multiplex PCR reads through MiXCR, listing each CDR3 protein once. The profile shows 90,000 to 150,000 distinct CDR3 sequences, about 59% of them singletons. Between about 17 and 34 mg of unsorted bulk tissue served as the source from which RNA and DNA were co-extracted. The sample consisted of liver tumor tissue from sampling region 1. Subset noted: tumor region T1, superior pole. These receptor sequences come from a woman in her sixties or seventies with primary liver carcinoma and hepatitis B virus infection.

This clonotype has just one count. Given the absence of the conserved phenylalanine or tryptophan at the CDR3 end, a read error is likely. The genes are TRBV11-2 and TRBJ2-7, with D tentatively TRBD1 or TRBD2 (5 bases each). Germline V gene lookup returns CDR1 SGHAT and CDR2 FQNNGV. V was cut by 8 bases and J by 3 bases, with 11 bases left in between. The CDR3 extends over 12 amino acids. CDR3 DNA: TGTGCCAGCGGGGGTAGCTACTACGAGCAGTACCCC. The encoded protein is CASGGSYYEQYP.

Regarding this clonotype: This CDR3 is missing its conserved last phenylalanine or tryptophan, likely due to a read error. The rearrangement uses TRBV11-2 and TRBJ1-1; D uncertain. The CDR3 is 14 residues long. Germline CDR1 is SGHAT and CDR2 is FQNNGV. Between the trimmed V and J ends, which lost 4 bases and 7 bases, there was a span of 16 bases. CDR3 sequence reads: CASSSLHPGIEAFL. The DNA of the CDR3 is TGTGCCAGCAGCTCACTTCACCCTGGCATTGAAGCTTTCCTC.

The CDR3, as DNA: TGTGCCCGCATCTCGGACAGTAACTCTGGAAACACCATATATTTT. Residues: CARISDSNSGNTIYF. The rearrangement uses TRBV11-3 and TRBJ1-3; tentative D call: TRBD1 (6 bases). The germline V and J ends were trimmed by 11 bases and 0 bases, with 17 bases remaining between them. This CDR3 spans 15 amino acids. Germline V gene sequence: CDR1 SGHNT, CDR2 YENEEA.

This chain uses TRBV18 with TRBJ2-5; D unresolved. Between the trimmed V and J ends, which lost 0 bases and 5 bases, there was a span of 16 bases. Per germline, CDR1 KGHSH and CDR2 LQKENI. CDR3 length: 16 amino acids. The CDR3 reads CASSPPRSRASETQYF. The CDR3 coding sequence is TGTGCCAGCTCACCACCTCGATCTCGGGCGTCGGAGACCCAGTACTTC.

A remark on this clonotype: The junction does not match germline at one end; this may be a read error. The chain links TRBV11-2 to TRBJ2-3; D gene ambiguous. CDR1 SGHAT and CDR2 FQNNGV come from the germline V gene. This CDR3 contains 16 residues. The DNA for the CDR3 is TGTGGCAGCAGCCGAGTGGCTGGAACCTCGGGCGGTACGCAGTATTTT. It encodes CGSSRVAGTSGGTQYF.

The chain employs TRBV29-1 and TRBJ1-2, with 8 positions matching TRBD1. This CDR3 spans 13 amino acids. Trimming at V came to 7 bases and at J to 11 bases, leaving 15 bases not matched to a gene. CDR1 and CDR2 (germline): SQVTM, ANQGSEA. CDR3 amino acids: CSADQTGAHGYTF. The CDR3 DNA is TGCAGCGCGGACCAGACAGGGGCTCACGGTTACACCTTC.

This chain connects TRBV28 to TRBJ2-5, with unresolved D. Trimming pared 4 bases from V and 5 bases from J, leaving 26 bases between. CDR3 length equals 18 residues. CDR1 and CDR2 from the germline V gene are MDHEN and SYDVKM. The CDR3 loop is CASSSGKRIIYRTETQYF. The CDR3, as DNA: TGTGCCAGCAGTTCAGGCAAGCGCATCATCTATCGAACGGAGACCCAGTACTTC.

Notes on this clonotype: A read error may explain this, as a much larger clone is one base away. The conserved final phenylalanine or tryptophan is absent from the CDR3, which likely points to a read error. The chain employs TRBV6-7 and TRBJ2-1, with D uncertain. TRBV6-7 is given ORF status, its function remaining uncertain. This CDR3 has 11 residues. The V end was cut by 5 bases, the J end by 9 bases, with 8 bases between. CDR3 in amino acids: CASSLGGEQFL. The DNA for the CDR3 is TGTGCCAGCAGTCTTGGTGGTGAGCAGTTCTTA.

This clonotype came up a few times. The V gene is TRBV5-4, the J gene TRBJ2-3; 7 nucleotides match TRBD2. CDR1 and CDR2 (germline): SGHNT, YYREEE (reference sequence). The length of the CDR3 is 15 residues. The trim removed 0 bases at V and 4 bases at J, leaving 5 bases unmatched. DNA of the CDR3: TGTGCCAGCAGCTTGGCCATTGGGAGGGCAGATACGCAGTATTTT. It codes for CASSLAIGRADTQYF.

Worth noting for this clonotype: A much more abundant neighbour one base away suggests this may be a read error. The rearrangement uses TRBV10-3 and TRBJ1-1; a possible D gene is TRBD1 (5 bases). CDR1 and CDR2 from the germline V gene are ENHRY and SYGVKD. This CDR3 is built from 14 residues. The DNA of the CDR3 is TGTACCATCAGTGAGGCAGGAGTTCAGGGTGAAGCTTTCTTT. As protein: CTISEAGVQGEAFF.

The V and J genes are TRBV11-2 and TRBJ2-1; D is possibly TRBD2 (6 bases). CDR1 and CDR2 from the germline V gene are SGHAT and FQNNGV. CDR3 length: 14 amino acids. Trimming stripped 9 bases from V and 2 bases from J, with 14 bases between. The CDR3 DNA sequence: TGTGCCAGGAAGACTAGTGGGACCTACAATGAGCAGTTCTTC. Translating gives CARKTSGTYNEQFF.

Comments on this clonotype: This clone may be a read error of a much larger clone one base away. The gene calls are TRBV7-9 and TRBJ2-5, with D tentatively TRBD2 (5 bases). V was pared by 4 bases and J by 2 bases, with 11 bases between. The CDR3 totals 14 residues. CDR1 is SEHNR and CDR2 is FQNEAQ in the germline V gene (reference sequence). The CDR3 DNA sequence: TGTGCCAGCAGCTCTAGCAGAGGACAAGAGACCCAGTACTTC. Its protein product is CASSSSRGQETQYF.

This clonotype was observed a single time. One end of the junction is discordant with germline, which a read error may explain. The rearrangement uses TRBV11-2 and TRBJ2-7, with D hard to call. Per germline, CDR1 SGHAT and CDR2 FQNNGV. The CDR3 contains 14 residues. CDR3 residues: CASCFPNSPYEQYF. CDR3 in DNA: TGTGCCAGCTGCTTTCCTAATTCACCCTACGAACAGTACTTC.

The sample holds one count of this clonotype. The rearrangement joins TRBV11-2 to TRBJ2-1; 7 bases are shared with TRBD2. This CDR3 region has 15 residues. Germline CDR1 and CDR2: SGHAT and FQNNGV. Unmatched junction bases numbered 12, after V lost 7 bases and J lost 6 bases. Here the CDR3 DNA reads TGTGCCAGCACTGCGGGGGTGGGAGGTGTCAATGAGCAGTTCTTC. It is translated as CASTAGVGGVNEQFF.

This clonotype was recorded a few times. The J gene is TRBJ1-5, the V gene TRBV2; tentatively, D is TRBD1 (5 bases). This CDR3 comprises 13 residues. From germline, CDR1 is SNHLY and CDR2 FYNNEI. V was clipped by 6 bases and J by 7 bases, with 13 bases between them. The CDR3 DNA follows: TGTGCCAGCAGACTGGGGGAGGTACAGCCCCAGCATTTT. It specifies CASRLGEVQPQHF.

The chain carries TRBV19 and TRBJ2-2; D call uncertain. This CDR3 region has 14 residues. V lost 8 bases and J 3 bases, leaving 13 bases between the germline ends. Per germline, CDR1 LNHDA and CDR2 SQIVND (reference sequence). The CDR3 DNA sequence: TGTGCCAGTCACACCAGCGTCTACACCGGGGAGCTGTTTTTT. Translating gives CASHTSVYTGELFF. Based on the CDR3 plus reference TRBV19 and TRBJ2-2, the full variable domain is DGGITQSPKYLFRKEGQNVTLSCEQNLNHDAMYWYRQDPGQGLRLIYYSQIVNDFQKGDIAEGYSVSREKKESFPLTVTSAQKNPTAFYLCASHTSVYTGELFFGEGSRLTVL.

This clonotype was seen a single time. Germline is not matched at one junction end, which may reflect a read error. This rearrangement joins TRBV28 to TRBJ2-5; TRBD1 aligns across 9 bases. This CDR3 is 14 amino acids long. Per germline, CDR1 MDHEN and CDR2 SYDVKM. CDR3 in amino acids: CVSSGQGPRETQHF. CDR3 sequence (DNA): TGTGTCAGCAGCGGACAGGGGCCGCGGGAGACCCAGCACTTC.

The V gene is TRBV6-6, the J gene TRBJ2-7, with D possibly being TRBD1 or TRBD2 (5 bases each). The CDR3 totals 15 residues. Trimming removed 6 bases at V and 3 bases at J, with 18 bases between. In germline, CDR1 is MNHNY, CDR2 SVGAGI (reference sequence). The CDR3 here is CASRQNPGPDYEQYF. The CDR3 DNA follows: TGTGCCAGCAGACAGAACCCGGGACCGGACTACGAGCAGTACTTC.

To note about this clonotype: The conserved phenylalanine or tryptophan is not found at the CDR3 terminus, so this likely reflects a read error. V usage is TRBV29-1 and J usage is TRBJ2-7; D is ambiguous. The CDR3 runs 15 residues. Germline V gene lookup returns CDR1 SQVTM and CDR2 ANQGSEA. DNA of the CDR3: TGCAACGTTGAAGACTCCGGAACTCCCCCGTACGAGCAGTACTTG. It codes for CNVEDSGTPPYEQYL.

As concerns this clonotype: No conserved phenylalanine or tryptophan is present at the end of the CDR3, so a read error is the likely explanation. This chain uses TRBV5-4 with TRBJ2-5; 8 bases are a match to TRBD2. This CDR3 contains 14 residues. CDR1 SGHNT and CDR2 YYREEE come from the germline V gene (reference sequence). The CDR3, as DNA: TGTGTCAGCAGCCTCAGCGGGAGTTTTGAGACCCAGTACTTA. Its protein product is CVSSLSGSFETQYL.

To note about this clonotype: One end of the junction fails to match germline, which may point to a read error. This chain links TRBV11-2 with TRBJ1-2; 7 bases map to TRBD1. There are 13 residues in the CDR3. Germline CDR1 SGHAT, CDR2 FQNNGV. In DNA, the CDR3 is TGTGTCAGCAGCTTGGACAGGAACTACGGTTACACCTTC. Its protein product is CVSSLDRNYGYTF.

Note on this clonotype: The CDR3 ends on some other residue instead of the conserved phenylalanine or tryptophan, so this is likely a read error. This chain uses TRBV11-2 with TRBJ2-1, with D hard to call. V lost 2 bases and J lost 5, with 19 bases in between. CDR3 length: 17 residues. The germline gives CDR1 SGHAT, CDR2 FQNNGV. As DNA, the CDR3 is TGTGCCAGCAGCTTACGCGTGCGGCGGAAGGAGAACAATGAGCAGTTCCTC. Translated, it gives CASSLRVRRKENNEQFL.

The chain combines TRBV12-3 or TRBV12-4 with TRBJ2-7; 9 nucleotides agree with TRBD1. V lost 6 bases, J lost 7 bases, and 13 bases stayed unmatched. The CDR3 has 15 residues. CDR3: CASRSRDRANYEQYF. The DNA of the CDR3 is TGTGCCAGCAGATCCCGGGACAGGGCTAACTATGAGCAGTACTTC.

This clonotype turned up a few times. Mismatch with germline at one junction end may stem from a read error. The CDR3 protein is CVSSKLGGLANTGELFF. The CDR3, as DNA: TGTGTCAGCAGCAAACTGGGGGGACTAGCGAACACCGGGGAGCTGTTTTTT. The chain carries TRBV14 and TRBJ2-2; 8 bases line up with TRBD2. The CDR3 runs 17 residues. Germline CDR1 is SGHDN and CDR2 is FVKESK. Full variable domain (missing parts from reference TRBV14 and TRBJ2-2): EAGVTQFPSHSVIEKGQTVTLRCDPISGHDNLYWYRRVMGKEIKFLLHFVKESKQDESGMPNNRFLAERTGGTYSTLKVQPAELEDSGVYFCVSSKLGGLANTGELFFGEGSRLTVL.

The rearrangement links TRBV28 to TRBJ1-3; D is ambiguous. Germline CDR1 and CDR2: MDHEN and SYDVKM. The V end was cut by 3 bases, the J end by 0 bases, with 18 bases between. This CDR3 has 18 residues. DNA for the CDR3: TGTGCCAGCAGTTTTGGTTCGAGGTACAGTCTCTCTGGAAACACCATATATTTT. It codes for CASSFGSRYSLSGNTIYF.

V usage is TRBV5-1 and J usage is TRBJ1-1; D call uncertain. V gave up 0 bases and J gave up 3 bases, with 15 bases separating them. In germline, CDR1 is SGHRS, CDR2 YFSETQ. The CDR3 sequence is 16 residues long. The CDR3 is CASSLGSRRADTEAFF. For the CDR3, the DNA is TGCGCCAGCAGCTTGGGGTCGAGGAGAGCCGACACTGAAGCTTTCTTT.

The table lists this clonotype with many counts. The V gene is TRBV5-1, the J gene TRBJ2-7; D remains unclear. This CDR3 is built from 15 residues. V was pared by 0 bases and J by 3 bases, with 13 bases between. Germline V gene lookup returns CDR1 SGHRS and CDR2 YFSETQ. The CDR3 DNA follows: TGCGCCAGCAGCTTGGAAGGCCTGGGCATCTACGAGCAGTACTTC. Its translation is CASSLEGLGIYEQYF. Drawing the rest from reference TRBV5-1 and TRBJ2-7, the complete variable domain is KAGVTQTPRYLIKTRGQQVTLSCSPISGHRSVSWYQQTPGQGLQFLFEYFSETQRNKGNFPGRFSGRQFSNSRSEMNVSTLELGDSALYLCASSLEGLGIYEQYFGPGTRLTVT.

V and J are TRBV11-2 and TRBJ2-7; D is uncertain. Between the trimmed V and J ends, which lost 0 bases and 5 bases, there was a span of 8 bases. Germline CDR1 reads SGHAT; CDR2 reads FQNNGV. This CDR3 region has 13 residues. CDR3: CASSLDRWDEQYF. The CDR3 DNA reads as TGTGCCAGCAGCTTAGACAGGTGGGACGAGCAGTACTTC.